This entry lists 9 T cell receptor beta chains sequenced from one sample in a study of CD8 T cells in Susac syndrome. Random-hexamer reverse transcription was applied to about 0.45 to 1 ug RNA. Via MiXCR, TCRdb re-called the immunoSEQ multiplex PCR reads, giving one row per CDR3 protein. The sample carries approximately 170,000 distinct CDR3 sequences, 90% to 95% recorded once. The sample comprised CD4+ T cells from PBMCs. The receptors here all came from a human donor in good health.

J is TRBJ1-2 and V is TRBV29-1; 7 nucleotides line up with TRBD1. CDR3 length equals 12 residues. CDR1 and CDR2 (germline): SQVTM, ANQGSEA. The trim removed 6 bases at V and 8 bases at J, leaving 9 bases unmatched. CDR3 residues: CSVAETGRGYTF. The CDR3 DNA sequence: TGCAGCGTCGCTGAGACAGGGCGAGGCTACACCTTC.

The chain uses TRBV20-1 and TRBJ1-2, with D perhaps TRBD1 (6 bases). The V and J ends lost 5 bases and 5 bases respectively, with 18 bases between them. Germline V CDR1 and CDR2: DFQATT, SNEGSKA (reference sequence). This CDR3 contains 14 residues. CDR3: CSAGPPGQRYGYTF. The CDR3 nucleotides are TGCAGTGCTGGCCCCCCCGGACAGAGATATGGCTACACCTTC.

This chain connects TRBV24-1 to TRBJ2-5; 7 nucleotides align to TRBD1. V shed 4 bases and J 8 bases; nucleotides not matched to a gene: 15. This CDR3 is 16 amino acids long. The germline CDR1 and CDR2 sequences are KGHDR and SFDVKD. Here the CDR3 DNA reads TGTGCCACCAGTGACCGGGACAGCAGAGGACTGGACACCCAGTACTTC. This encodes CATSDRDSRGLDTQYF.

This chain uses TRBV11-2 with TRBJ2-2; 7 nucleotides line up with TRBD1. The junction had 6 bases not matched to a gene; V was cut back by 3 bases and J by 5 bases. Looked up from germline, CDR1 is SGHAT and CDR2 is FQNNGV. The CDR3 consists of 15 residues. CDR3: CASSFGGQMTGELFF. The CDR3 DNA follows: TGTGCCAGCAGCTTTGGGGGACAGATGACCGGGGAGCTGTTTTTT.

This chain links TRBV7-3 with TRBJ2-5; D is undetermined. This CDR3 region has 13 residues. The V end lost 5 bases, the J end lost 5 bases, and 12 bases lay between the germline ends. Germline values: CDR1 SGHTA, CDR2 FQGTGA. The chain's CDR3 is CASSKVGSETQYF. For the CDR3, the DNA is TGTGCCAGCAGCAAGGTTGGGTCGGAGACCCAGTACTTC.

The chain combines TRBV7-3 with TRBJ1-1; D is unresolved. The CDR3 consists of 13 residues. The V end was cut by 3 bases, the J end by 3 bases, with 8 bases between. Germline V gene data show CDR1 as SGHTA and CDR2 as FQGTGA. CDR3 DNA sequence: TGTGCCAGCAGCTTGGGTGGGGACACTGAAGCTTTCTTT. Translating it yields CASSLGGDTEAFF.

This clonotype was recorded only once. Here the CDR3 reads CASSLGWGTGDTEAFF. CDR3 nucleotides: TGTGCCAGCAGCTTGGGGTGGGGTACCGGGGACACTGAAGCTTTCTTT. The gene calls are TRBV7-2 and TRBJ1-1; no definite D call. The CDR3 runs to 16 residues. Trimming removed 3 bases from V and 3 bases from J, with 17 bases in between. CDR1 is SGHTA and CDR2 is FQGNSA in the germline V gene.

The V call is TRBV20-1, the J call TRBJ1-3; TRBD1 aligns across 7 bases. The germline V gene has CDR1 DFQATT and CDR2 SNEGSKA (reference sequence). The CDR3 covers 14 residues. V lost 7 bases and J lost 0; bases outside the gene matches: 6. The CDR3 loop is CSGTSGGSGNTIYF. The CDR3 DNA reads TGCAGTGGGACCTCAGGGGGCTCTGGAAACACCATATATTTT.

The chain couples TRBV29-1 to TRBJ2-5; weak D call: TRBD2 (5 bases). The V and J ends lost 4 bases and 7 bases respectively, with 16 bases between them. Germline V CDR1 and CDR2: SQVTM, ANQGSEA. The CDR3 extends over 13 amino acids. In DNA, the CDR3 is TGCAGCGTTGTTGAAAGGTCGGCGGGGACCCAGTACTTC. Its protein product is CSVVERSAGTQYF.